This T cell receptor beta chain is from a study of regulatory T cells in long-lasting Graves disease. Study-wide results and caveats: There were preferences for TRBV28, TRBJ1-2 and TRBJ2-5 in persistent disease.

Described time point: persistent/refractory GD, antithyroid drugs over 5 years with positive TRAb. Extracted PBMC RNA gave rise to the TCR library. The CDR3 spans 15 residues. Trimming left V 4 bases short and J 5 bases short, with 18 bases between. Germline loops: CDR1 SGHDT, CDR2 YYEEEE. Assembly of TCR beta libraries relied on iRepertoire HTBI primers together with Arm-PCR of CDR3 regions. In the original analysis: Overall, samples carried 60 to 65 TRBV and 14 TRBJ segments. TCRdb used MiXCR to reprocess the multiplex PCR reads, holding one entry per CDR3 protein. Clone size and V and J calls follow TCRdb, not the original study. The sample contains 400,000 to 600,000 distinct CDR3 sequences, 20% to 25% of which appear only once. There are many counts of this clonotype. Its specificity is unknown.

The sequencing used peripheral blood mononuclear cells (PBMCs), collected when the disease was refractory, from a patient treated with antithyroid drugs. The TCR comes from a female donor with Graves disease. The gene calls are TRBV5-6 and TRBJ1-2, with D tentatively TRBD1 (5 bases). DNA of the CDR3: TGTGCCAGCAGCCAACGCTCGGGACTGGCGTATGGCTACACCTTC. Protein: CASSQRSGLAYGYTF.